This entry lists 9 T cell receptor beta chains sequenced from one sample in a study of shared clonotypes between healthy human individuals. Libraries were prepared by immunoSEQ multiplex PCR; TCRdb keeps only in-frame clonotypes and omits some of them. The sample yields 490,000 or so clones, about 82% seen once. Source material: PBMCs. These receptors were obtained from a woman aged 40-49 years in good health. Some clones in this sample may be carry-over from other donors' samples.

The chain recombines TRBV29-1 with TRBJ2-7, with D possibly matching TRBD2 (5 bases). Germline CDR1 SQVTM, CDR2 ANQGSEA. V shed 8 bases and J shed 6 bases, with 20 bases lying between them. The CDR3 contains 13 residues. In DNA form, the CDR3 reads TGCAGCATCCGGGCCGCAGGAGGTCTCGAGCAGTACTTC. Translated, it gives CSIRAAGGLEQYF.

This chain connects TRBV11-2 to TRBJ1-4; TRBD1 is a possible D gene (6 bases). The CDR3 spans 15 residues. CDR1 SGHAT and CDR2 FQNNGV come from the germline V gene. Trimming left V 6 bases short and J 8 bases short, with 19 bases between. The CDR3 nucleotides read TGTGCCAGCAGAACAGGGTTCAGGGTTCGGGAAAAACTGTTTTTT. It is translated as CASRTGFRVREKLFF.

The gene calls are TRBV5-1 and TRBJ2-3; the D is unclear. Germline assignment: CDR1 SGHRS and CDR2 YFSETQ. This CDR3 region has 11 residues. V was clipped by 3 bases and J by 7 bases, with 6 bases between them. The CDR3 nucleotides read TGCGCCAGCAGCTCCCTCAATACGCAGTATTTT. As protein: CASSSLNTQYF.

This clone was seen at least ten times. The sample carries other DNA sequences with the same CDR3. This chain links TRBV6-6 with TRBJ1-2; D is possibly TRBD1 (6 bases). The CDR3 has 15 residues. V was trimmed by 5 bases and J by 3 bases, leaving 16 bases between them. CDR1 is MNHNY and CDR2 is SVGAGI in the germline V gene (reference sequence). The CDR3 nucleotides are TGTGCCAGCAGTCCAAGCCCCACAGGGCACTATGGCTACACCTTC. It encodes CASSPSPTGHYGYTF.

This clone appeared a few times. The DNA of the CDR3 is TGTGCCAGCAGCCAAGGGCGGGTGAACACTGAAGCTTTCTTT. Protein: CASSQGRVNTEAFF. V usage is TRBV7-9 and J usage is TRBJ1-1, with no clear D. The germline V gene has CDR1 SEHNR and CDR2 FQNEAQ (reference sequence). This CDR3 region has 14 residues. V lost 5 bases, J lost 0 bases, and 10 bases lay in between.

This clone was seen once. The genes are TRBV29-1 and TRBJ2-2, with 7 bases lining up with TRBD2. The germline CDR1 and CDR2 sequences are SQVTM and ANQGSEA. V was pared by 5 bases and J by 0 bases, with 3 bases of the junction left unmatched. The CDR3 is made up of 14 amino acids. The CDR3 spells CSVPLAPNTGELFF. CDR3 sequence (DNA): TGCAGCGTTCCACTAGCGCCGAACACCGGGGAGCTGTTTTTT.

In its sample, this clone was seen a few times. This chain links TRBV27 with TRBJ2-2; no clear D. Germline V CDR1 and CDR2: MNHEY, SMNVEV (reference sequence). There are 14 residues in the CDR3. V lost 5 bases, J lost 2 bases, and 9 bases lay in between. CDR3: CASSSSLNTGELFF. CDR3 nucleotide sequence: TGTGCCAGCAGTAGCTCTCTTAACACCGGGGAGCTGTTTTTT.

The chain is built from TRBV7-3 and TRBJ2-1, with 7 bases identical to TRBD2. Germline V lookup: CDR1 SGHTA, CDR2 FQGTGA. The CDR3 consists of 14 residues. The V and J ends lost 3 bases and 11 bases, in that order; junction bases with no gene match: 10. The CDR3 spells CASSLVAGELKQFF. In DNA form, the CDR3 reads TGTGCCAGCAGCTTGGTCGCGGGAGAATTAAAGCAGTTCTTC.

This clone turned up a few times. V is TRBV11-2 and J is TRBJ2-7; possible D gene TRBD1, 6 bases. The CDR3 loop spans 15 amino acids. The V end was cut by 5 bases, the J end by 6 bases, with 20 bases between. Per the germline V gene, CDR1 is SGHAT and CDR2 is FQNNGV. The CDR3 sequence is CASSRVRGSDFEQYF. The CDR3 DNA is TGTGCCAGCAGCCGAGTAAGGGGGAGTGACTTCGAGCAGTACTTC.